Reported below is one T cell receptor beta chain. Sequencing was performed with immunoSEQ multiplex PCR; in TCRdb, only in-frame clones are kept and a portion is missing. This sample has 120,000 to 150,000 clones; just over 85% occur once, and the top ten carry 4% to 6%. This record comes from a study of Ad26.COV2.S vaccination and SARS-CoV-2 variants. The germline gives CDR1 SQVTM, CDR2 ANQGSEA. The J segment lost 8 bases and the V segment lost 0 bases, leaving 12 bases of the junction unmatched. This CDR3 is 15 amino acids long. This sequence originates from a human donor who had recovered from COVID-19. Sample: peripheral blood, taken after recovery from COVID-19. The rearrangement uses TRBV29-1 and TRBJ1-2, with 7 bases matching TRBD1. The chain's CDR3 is CSVEDIRNYRGGYTF. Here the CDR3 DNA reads TGCAGCGTTGAAGACATAAGAAATTACAGGGGCGGCTACACCTTC. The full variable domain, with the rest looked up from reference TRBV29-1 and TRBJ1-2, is SAVISQKPSRDICQRGTSLTIQCQVDSQVTMMFWYRQQPGQSLTLIATANQGSEATYESGFVIDKFPISRPNLTFSTLTVSNMSPEDSSIYLCSVEDIRNYRGGYTFGSGTRLTVV.